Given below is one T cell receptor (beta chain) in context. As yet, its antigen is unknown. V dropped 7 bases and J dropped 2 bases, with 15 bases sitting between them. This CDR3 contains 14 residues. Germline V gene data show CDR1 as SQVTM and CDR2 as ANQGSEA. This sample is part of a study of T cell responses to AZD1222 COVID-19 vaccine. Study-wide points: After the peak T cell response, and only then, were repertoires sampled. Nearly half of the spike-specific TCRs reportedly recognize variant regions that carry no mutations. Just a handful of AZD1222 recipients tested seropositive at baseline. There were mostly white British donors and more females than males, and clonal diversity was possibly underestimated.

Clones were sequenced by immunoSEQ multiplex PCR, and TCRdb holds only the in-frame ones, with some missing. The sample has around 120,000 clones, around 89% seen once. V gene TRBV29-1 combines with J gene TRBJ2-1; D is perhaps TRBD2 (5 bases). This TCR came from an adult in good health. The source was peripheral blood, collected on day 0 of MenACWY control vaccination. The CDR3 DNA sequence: TGCAGCGCGGGAAGGTGGGGAACCTACAATGAGCAGTTCTTC. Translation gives CSAGRWGTYNEQFF.